This T cell receptor (beta chain) was captured in a study of T cells in localized non-small cell lung cancer. Study-level points and caveats: As only one tumor region underwent sequencing, heterogeneity remains possible.

Libraries were prepared by immunoSEQ multiplex PCR; TCRdb keeps only in-frame clonotypes and omits some of them. The sample lists around 140,000 clones, around 90% occurring once. Per the germline V gene, CDR1 is MNHEY and CDR2 is SMNVEV (reference sequence). This CDR3 has 13 residues. V shed 5 bases and J shed 5 bases, with 12 bases lying between them. Concerning this clone: Its antigen is unidentified.

This TCR was recovered from a female donor at least 60 years old with stage I lung adenocarcinoma. The sequencing here drew on peripheral blood, taken before any cancer treatment. The V gene is TRBV27, the J gene TRBJ1-1; no reliable D call. The CDR3 region is CASSRPEVTEAFF. The DNA of the CDR3 is TGTGCCAGCAGTCGACCCGAGGTAACTGAAGCTTTCTTT.